Listed below are T cell receptor beta chains from one sample, sequenced in a study of cytomegalovirus exposure and HLA in healthy donors. Assay: immunoSEQ multiplex PCR; the TCRdb copy retains only in-frame clones and omits some. The table records some 130,000 clones, roughly four fifths of them present only once. Sequenced input: PBMCs. These receptors all stem from a male donor in good health and CMV-seropositive. The conserved cysteine and the conserved F or W are not part of the CDR3 here. The order of the fields is J gene, V gene, CDR3 protein.

j_gene: TRBJ2-7; v_gene: TRBV7-9; CDR3aa: ASSLVGGGYEQY
j_gene: TRBJ2-7; v_gene: TRBV7-2; CDR3aa: ASSKRGLAGRKSEQY
j_gene: TRBJ2-7; v_gene: TRBV5-6; CDR3aa: ASSASSGGFEQY
j_gene: TRBJ2-3; v_gene: TRBV6-1; CDR3aa: ASSDTPTGATTDTQY
j_gene: TRBJ2-5; v_gene: TRBV7-9; CDR3aa: ASSPGSTQETQY
j_gene: TRBJ2-2; v_gene: TRBV6-1; CDR3aa: ASSARAFANTGELF
j_gene: TRBJ1-1; v_gene: TRBV5-1; CDR3aa: ASSGGMNTEAF
j_gene: TRBJ2-7; v_gene: TRBV18; CDR3aa: ASSPPGGYEQY
j_gene: TRBJ2-1; v_gene: TRBV10-3; CDR3aa: AISVGLAVGYEQF
j_gene: TRBJ2-1; v_gene: TRBV4-2; CDR3aa: ASSHTSGSHEQF
j_gene: TRBJ1-4; v_gene: TRBV15; CDR3aa: ATSRDSTGGEKLF
j_gene: TRBJ2-1; v_gene: TRBV27; CDR3aa: ASSLGTSGRNEQF
j_gene: TRBJ1-1; v_gene: TRBV7-2; CDR3aa: ASSTLREVAEAF
j_gene: TRBJ2-3; v_gene: TRBV7-3; CDR3aa: ASSLESGRGTDTQY
j_gene: TRBJ2-7; v_gene: TRBV28; CDR3aa: ASSFFRLADRYEQY
j_gene: -; v_gene: TRBV5-1; CDR3aa: ASSLEGGGVLPYEQY
j_gene: TRBJ2-1; v_gene: TRBV30; CDR3aa: AYKGGGSYNEQF
j_gene: TRBJ1-3; v_gene: TRBV2; CDR3aa: ASSKDRNYSGNTIY
j_gene: TRBJ1-1; v_gene: TRBV7-2; CDR3aa: AISSDMNTEAF
j_gene: TRBJ1-2; v_gene: TRBV6-1; CDR3aa: ASSGGTGGARDGYT
j_gene: TRBJ1-5; v_gene: TRBV19; CDR3aa: ASSRAGGIGRSNQPQH
j_gene: TRBJ2-7; v_gene: TRBV6-5; CDR3aa: ASSSGGKAYEQY
j_gene: TRBJ2-1; v_gene: TRBV5-1; CDR3aa: ASSLGSGRAYNEQF
j_gene: -; v_gene: TRBV5-6; CDR3aa: ASSFGGSVHEQY
j_gene: TRBJ2-7; v_gene: TRBV19; CDR3aa: ASSIDPPTGGAYEQY
j_gene: TRBJ2-4; v_gene: TRBV5-1; CDR3aa: ASRFSGSSDIQY
j_gene: TRBJ2-1; v_gene: TRBV19; CDR3aa: ASSSPGLAGGHNEQF
j_gene: TRBJ1-5; v_gene: TRBV7-8; CDR3aa: ASSFSGEPQH
j_gene: TRBJ2-5; v_gene: TRBV7-9; CDR3aa: SSSFRAGETQY
j_gene: TRBJ2-3; v_gene: TRBV5-4; CDR3aa: ASSQTDTQY
j_gene: TRBJ1-3; v_gene: TRBV19; CDR3aa: ASSINLSGNTIY
j_gene: TRBJ1-4; v_gene: TRBV27; CDR3aa: ASKGTSEEKLF
j_gene: TRBJ1-5; v_gene: TRBV18; CDR3aa: ASSPAETSNQPQH
j_gene: TRBJ1-2; v_gene: TRBV7-2; CDR3aa: ASSLGRGGYT
j_gene: TRBJ2-2; v_gene: TRBV6-1; CDR3aa: ASSGNRNTGELF